Each of the 29 T cell receptor beta chains below was sequenced from the same sample in a study of PD-1 blockade in classical Hodgkin lymphoma. The repertoire was sequenced with immunoSEQ multiplex PCR; TCRdb's copy has only in-frame clones and lacks some. The sample carries around 50,000 clones, 80% to 95% recorded once. Each patient's relapse followed autologous stem cell transplantation, and brentuximab vedotin exposure varied. The specimen comprised peripheral blood mononuclear cells (PBMCs), sampled before the second cycle of nivolumab. The receptor source for this set is a human donor with classical Hodgkin lymphoma.

V and J are TRBV25-1 and TRBJ2-1; 9 bases are a match to TRBD2. V was clipped by 2 bases and J by 8 bases; unmatched bases: 7. CDR3 size: 15 residues. The V gene's germline CDR1 is MGHDK and CDR2 SYGVNS. As DNA, the CDR3 is TGTGCCAGCAGTGAAGGGTTAGCGGGAGTACATGAGCAGTTCTTC. Amino acids: CASSEGLAGVHEQFF.

The V and J genes are TRBV7-2 and TRBJ2-1; 10 bases agree with TRBD2. After removal of 3 bases from V and 6 bases from J, the junction contained 14 bases not matched to a gene. The CDR3 loop spans 18 amino acids. CDR1 and CDR2 (germline): SGHTA, FQGNSA. The CDR3 loop reads CASSLMGVAGGWSNEQFF. For the CDR3, the DNA is TGTGCCAGCAGCTTGATGGGGGTAGCGGGAGGATGGAGCAATGAGCAGTTCTTC.

The chain joins TRBV13 to TRBJ1-6, with a tentative D call TRBD1 (5 bases). The CDR3 runs to 15 residues. From germline, CDR1 is PRHDT and CDR2 FYEKMQ (reference sequence). V was trimmed by 5 bases and J by 7 bases, leaving 15 bases between them. CDR3 sequence: CASSPRQRINSPLHF. DNA for the CDR3: TGTGCCAGCAGCCCACGACAGAGAATAAATTCACCCCTCCACTTT. Based on the CDR3 plus reference TRBV13 and TRBJ1-6, the full variable domain is AAGVIQSPRHLIKEKRETATLKCYPIPRHDTVYWYQQGPGQDPQFLISFYEKMQSDKGSIPDRFSAQQFSDYHSELNMSSLELGDSALYFCASSPRQRINSPLHFGNGTRLTVT.

The gene calls are TRBV25-1 and TRBJ1-6, with 10 bases fitting TRBD1. From germline, CDR1 is MGHDK and CDR2 SYGVNS. V lost 9 bases and J lost 8; bases outside the gene matches: 1. This CDR3 has 12 residues. This chain's CDR3 is CARGQGYSPLHF. CDR3 DNA: TGTGCCAGGGGACAGGGGTATTCACCCCTCCACTTT. The full variable domain, with the rest looked up from reference TRBV25-1 and TRBJ1-6, is EADIYQTPRYLVIGTGKKITLECSQTMGHDKMYWYQQDPGMELHLIHYSYGVNSTEKGDLSSESTVSRIRTEHFPLTLESARPSHTSQYLCARGQGYSPLHFGNGTRLTVT.

This chain connects TRBV5-1 to TRBJ2-5; TRBD1 agrees at 8 bases. This CDR3 contains 16 residues. Germline trimming cut 4 bases from V and 1 base from J; bases unmatched to any gene: 9. CDR1 SGHRS and CDR2 YFSETQ come from the germline V gene. The DNA of the CDR3 is TGCGCCAGCAGCCACGGGCAGGGGGCCCCCCAAGAGACCCAGTACTTC. It specifies CASSHGQGAPQETQYF.

The chain recombines TRBV2 with TRBJ1-2; D uncertain. V was trimmed by 8 bases and J by 2 bases, leaving 15 bases between them. Germline V lookup: CDR1 SNHLY, CDR2 FYNNEI. CDR3 length: 14 amino acids. CDR3 loop: CASDPLDSNYGYTF. Here the CDR3 DNA reads TGTGCCAGCGACCCACTGGACTCGAACTATGGCTACACCTTC.

V gene TRBV6-5 combines with J gene TRBJ1-3, with a tentative D call TRBD1 (6 bases). This CDR3 is built from 16 residues. From germline, CDR1 is MNHEY and CDR2 SVGAGI. V was clipped by 0 bases and J by 4 bases, with 13 bases between them. The CDR3 DNA reads as TGTGCCAGCAGTTACTCGACTCTCACAGGGGGAAACACCATATATTTT. Translated: CASSYSTLTGGNTIYF.

The chain recombines TRBV11-2 with TRBJ2-1; 8 bases are a match to TRBD2. The V and J ends lost 1 base and 3 bases, in that order; junction bases with no gene match: 5. The CDR3 runs to 16 residues. Germline CDR1 is SGHAT and CDR2 is FQNNGV. CDR3 region: CASSLGSGGHYNEQFF. In DNA, the CDR3 is TGTGCCAGCAGCTTAGGAAGCGGGGGTCACTACAATGAGCAGTTCTTC. Full variable domain (missing parts from reference TRBV11-2 and TRBJ2-1): EAGVAQSPRYKIIEKRQSVAFWCNPISGHATLYWYQQILGQGPKLLIQFQNNGVVDDSQLPKDRFSAERLKGVDSTLKIQPAKLEDSAVYLCASSLGSGGHYNEQFFGPGTRLTVL.

The chain recombines TRBV18 with TRBJ2-4, with D uncertain. V was trimmed by 8 bases and J by 0 bases, leaving 17 bases between them. The CDR3 is 16 amino acids. Germline lookup yields CDR1 KGHSH and CDR2 LQKENI. As DNA, the CDR3 is TGTGCCAGCACCCTTGGAAGGGATCTAGCCAAAAACATTCAGTACTTC. Residues: CASTLGRDLAKNIQYF.

A single count supports this clone. This chain uses TRBV9 with TRBJ2-1, with 12 nucleotides matching TRBD2. The ends lost 4 bases at V and 9 bases at J; junction bases unmatched: 14. The V gene's germline CDR1 is SGDLS and CDR2 YYNGEE. The CDR3 is 17 amino acids. The CDR3 loop reads CASSRTSGNGRHGEQFF. The CDR3 coding sequence is TGTGCCAGCAGCCGGACTAGCGGGAATGGACGGCACGGTGAGCAGTTCTTC.

The chain joins TRBV6-5 to TRBJ2-2, with 8 bases fitting TRBD2. Unmatched junction bases numbered 5, after V lost 2 bases and J lost 6 bases. CDR3 length equals 15 residues. Germline V lookup: CDR1 MNHEY, CDR2 SVGAGI. For the CDR3, the DNA is TGTGCCAGCAGTTACGAGCGCGGGAGGTCCGGGGAGCTGTTTTTT. Translating gives CASSYERGRSGELFF.

In its sample, this clone was seen once. This chain joins TRBV5-1 and TRBJ2-2; D might be TRBD2 (5 bases). From germline, CDR1 is SGHRS and CDR2 YFSETQ. This CDR3 region has 16 residues. Trimming stripped 0 bases from V and 2 bases from J, with 11 bases between. CDR3 in amino acids: CASSLASGGNTGELFF. The DNA for the CDR3 is TGCGCCAGCAGCTTGGCATCCGGAGGAAACACCGGGGAGCTGTTTTTT.

Notes on this clone: The same CDR3 arises from other DNA sequences in this sample as well. The chain is built from TRBV9 and TRBJ2-7; D unclear. V lost 3 bases to trimming and J lost 1 base, with 8 bases between them. The CDR3 contains 13 residues. Germline V gene data show CDR1 as SGDLS and CDR2 as YYNGEE. The CDR3 sequence: CASSATESYEQYF. As DNA, the CDR3 is TGTGCCAGCAGCGCGACGGAGTCCTACGAGCAGTACTTC.

On this clone itself: Other DNA sequences in the sample encode the same CDR3. V and J are TRBV6-6 and TRBJ1-3; no clear D gene. Trimming pared 2 bases from V and 0 bases from J, leaving 5 bases between. The germline gives CDR1 MNHNY, CDR2 SVGAGI (reference sequence). The CDR3 has 14 amino acids. CDR3 loop: CASSYSSSGNTIYF. The CDR3 coding sequence is TGTGCCAGCAGTTACAGTTCCTCTGGAAACACCATATATTTT.

This chain links TRBV9 with TRBJ1-5, with D hard to call. V was shortened by 0 bases and J by 3 bases, with 4 bases between the two germline ends. The CDR3 has 13 amino acids. CDR1 and CDR2 from the germline V gene are SGDLS and YYNGEE. Here the CDR3 reads CASSVGVNQPQHF. The CDR3 DNA sequence: TGTGCCAGCAGCGTAGGCGTCAATCAGCCCCAGCATTTT.

This clone is labeled medium-sized (0.01 to 0.1%). The chain joins TRBV2 to TRBJ2-7; TRBD2 agrees at 7 bases. V shed 6 bases, J shed 5 bases, and the junction held 13 bases outside the gene matches. From germline, CDR1 is SNHLY and CDR2 FYNNEI. This CDR3 has 15 residues. CDR3 loop: CASSPPELAPNEQYF. The CDR3 nucleotides read TGTGCCAGCAGCCCCCCGGAACTAGCGCCTAACGAGCAGTACTTC.

This clone was detected a few times. J is TRBJ2-1 and V is TRBV11-3; D unresolved. Germline CDR1 and CDR2: SGHNT and YENEEA. The CDR3 is made up of 14 amino acids. V lost 2 bases to trimming and J lost 6 bases, with 11 bases between them. In DNA, the CDR3 is TGTGCCAGCAGCTTAACCCCCGCCGGCAATGAGCAGTTCTTC. Its translation: CASSLTPAGNEQFF. The whole variable domain, remainder taken from reference TRBV11-3 and TRBJ2-1, is EAGVVQSPRYKIIEKKQPVAFWCNPISGHNTLYWYLQNLGQGPELLIRYENEEAVDDSQLPKDRFSAERLKGVDSTLKIQPAELGDSAVYLCASSLTPAGNEQFFGPGTRLTVL.

This chain uses TRBV19 with TRBJ2-2; D unresolved. Germline loops: CDR1 LNHDA, CDR2 SQIVND (reference sequence). The V gene lost 11 bases and the J gene lost 2 bases, with 21 bases spanning the gap. The CDR3 runs 16 residues. The CDR3 sequence: CAHLAADPSNTGELFF. DNA for the CDR3: TGTGCCCATCTGGCGGCAGATCCCTCTAACACCGGGGAGCTGTTTTTT.

The rearrangement uses TRBV7-6 and TRBJ2-2; D call uncertain. The CDR3 sequence is 12 residues long. The V end lost 4 bases, the J end lost 6 bases, and 6 bases lay between the germline ends. Germline assignment: CDR1 SGHVS and CDR2 FNYEAQ. As DNA, the CDR3 is TGTGCCAGCAGCTCGACGGCCGGGGAGCTGTTTTTT. Translation: CASSSTAGELFF.

The chain joins TRBV7-9 to TRBJ2-5, with unresolved D. Germline V gives CDR1 SEHNR, CDR2 FQNEAQ (reference sequence). Trimming pared 1 base from V and 5 bases from J, leaving 5 bases between. There are 12 residues in the CDR3. CDR3 coding DNA: TGTGCCAGCAGCTTAGGGCGCGAGACCCAGTACTTC. As protein: CASSLGRETQYF.

The chain carries TRBV7-6 and TRBJ2-1; D unclear. The CDR3 consists of 13 residues. CDR1 and CDR2 from the germline V gene are SGHVS and FNYEAQ. V was cut by 1 base and J by 4 bases, with 5 bases left in between. As DNA, the CDR3 is TGTGCCAGCAGCTTAGGGAGATACAATGAGCAGTTCTTC. Translated, it gives CASSLGRYNEQFF.

V gene TRBV27 combines with J gene TRBJ1-1; D gene ambiguous. V lost 4 bases and J 5 bases, leaving 11 bases between the germline ends. The CDR3 has 13 residues. Germline V gives CDR1 MNHEY, CDR2 SMNVEV (reference sequence). CDR3 nucleotides: TGTGCCAGCAGTTCGGCCGGGTGGACTGAAGCTTTCTTT. As protein: CASSSAGWTEAFF.

The chain employs TRBV29-1 and TRBJ1-5; D possibly corresponds to TRBD1 (5 bases). This CDR3 is built from 12 residues. V dropped 3 bases and J dropped 8 bases, with 11 bases sitting between them. Germline V gene data show CDR1 as SQVTM and CDR2 as ANQGSEA. The CDR3 reads CSVDGAREPQHF. In nucleotides, the CDR3 is TGCAGCGTTGACGGGGCCAGGGAGCCCCAGCATTTT.

V usage is TRBV28 and J usage is TRBJ1-5; D may be TRBD1 (6 bases). The V and J ends lost 4 bases and 0 bases respectively, with 16 bases between them. Germline V CDR1 and CDR2: MDHEN, SYDVKM. The length of the CDR3 is 17 residues. CDR3 in DNA: TGTGCCAGCAGTTCCCCAAACAGGGTACGTAGCAATCAGCCCCAGCATTTT. It is translated as CASSSPNRVRSNQPQHF.

The chain couples TRBV14 to TRBJ2-1; perhaps TRBD2 as D (6 bases). The CDR3 extends over 12 amino acids. Per the germline V gene, CDR1 is SGHDN and CDR2 is FVKESK. The germline V and J ends were trimmed by 5 bases and 8 bases, with 10 bases remaining between them. For the CDR3, the DNA is TGTGCCAGCAGCTCCCGGGACTATGAGCAGTTCTTC. It codes for CASSSRDYEQFF. The full variable domain, with the rest looked up from reference TRBV14 and TRBJ2-1, is EAGVTQFPSHSVIEKGQTVTLRCDPISGHDNLYWYRRVMGKEIKFLLHFVKESKQDESGMPNNRFLAERTGGTYSTLKVQPAELEDSGVYFCASSSRDYEQFFGPGTRLTVL.

This chain links TRBV23-1 with TRBJ2-7; TRBD1 agrees at 7 bases. TRBV23-1 belongs to the ORF category, with a function that is uncertain. The CDR3 has 14 residues. Losses at the gene ends were 8 bases for V and 3 bases for J; bases not matched to a gene: 10. In DNA form, the CDR3 reads TGCGCCAGCGATCTTCCGGGACAGAACTACGAGCAGTACTTC. Encoded protein: CASDLPGQNYEQYF.

V is TRBV2 and J is TRBJ2-2; tentatively, D is TRBD1 or TRBD2 (5 bases each). This CDR3 contains 14 residues. CDR1 is SNHLY and CDR2 is FYNNEI in the germline V gene. The germline V and J ends were trimmed by 8 bases and 7 bases, with 17 bases remaining between them. CDR3 amino acids: CASSWWDRGGELFF. The CDR3 coding sequence is TGTGCCAGCTCGTGGTGGGACCGGGGCGGGGAGCTGTTTTTT. Full variable domain (missing parts from reference TRBV2 and TRBJ2-2): EPEVTQTPSHQVTQMGQEVILRCVPISNHLYFYWYRQILGQKVEFLVSFYNNEISEKSEIFDDQFSVERPDGSNFTLKIRSTKLEDSAMYFCASSWWDRGGELFFGEGSRLTVL.

CDR3 amino acids: CAWSVPLLRGRTSPVSTDTQYF. The CDR3, as DNA: TGTGCCTGGAGTGTACCCCTCCTCAGGGGGCGGACCAGCCCGGTCAGCACAGATACGCAGTATTTT. This chain links TRBV30 with TRBJ2-3, with 8 positions matching TRBD1. This CDR3 is built from 22 residues. CDR1 and CDR2 (germline): GTSNPN, SVGIG (reference sequence). The junction had 23 bases not matched to a gene; V was cut back by 0 bases and J by 0 bases.

V and J are TRBV9 and TRBJ2-5; D tentatively fits TRBD1 or TRBD2 (5 bases each). The germline V gene has CDR1 SGDLS and CDR2 YYNGEE. This CDR3 has 15 amino acids. With 0 bases removed from V and 5 bases from J, the gap between germline ends came to 14 bases. The CDR3 region has the DNA TGTGCCAGCAGCGTAGGAGGGACGCTCGGGGAGACCCAGTACTTC. Its translation: CASSVGGTLGETQYF.